Listed here are 3 T cell receptor beta chains from one sample, sequenced in a study of human T cells and chemical hapten exposure. Time point meaning: patch test 3, about 24 weeks after DPC sensitization. Treatment meaning: therapeutic diphenylcyclopropenone sensitization with weekly scalp DPC. TCRdb used MiXCR to reprocess the RACE reads, holding one entry per CDR3 protein. This table holds tens of thousands of distinct CDR3 sequences, about an eighth found once. The sequencing used whole blood, collected in connection with sensitization to the hapten diphenylcyclopropenone (DPC). All receptors come from a woman between 50 and 59 years old with alopecia areata. Some clones in this sample may be carry-over from other donors' samples.

This clonotype was recorded many times. The chain combines TRBV10-1 with TRBJ2-7; 7 bases are a match to TRBD1. The CDR3 loop spans 14 amino acids. CDR1 and CDR2 from the germline V gene are WNHNN and SYGVQD (reference sequence). Unmatched junction bases numbered 9, after V lost 5 bases and J lost 5 bases. The CDR3 DNA is TGCGCCAGCAGTCCGACAGGGTCTAGGAACGAGCAGTACTTC. Amino acid sequence: CASSPTGSRNEQYF.

The V call is TRBV12-3 or TRBV12-4, the J call TRBJ2-5, with D possibly matching TRBD1 (5 bases). V lost 3 bases, J lost 5 bases, and 10 bases lay in between. This CDR3 comprises 13 residues. The CDR3 is CASSFSRGETQYF. The CDR3 nucleotides are TGTGCCAGCAGTTTCAGTAGGGGTGAGACCCAGTACTTC.

This clonotype has a count of ten or more. CDR3 DNA: TGCAGTGCTGACACCTCCCCGAGGACCCAGTACTTC. This gives the protein CSADTSPRTQYF. The V and J genes are TRBV20-1 and TRBJ2-5; D remains ambiguous. Trimming left V 5 bases short and J 7 bases short, with 14 bases between. The CDR3 extends over 12 amino acids. From germline, CDR1 is DFQATT and CDR2 SNEGSKA (reference sequence).